This is a list of T cell receptor beta chains from one sample in a study of regulatory T cells in long-lasting Graves disease. TCRdb used MiXCR to reprocess the multiplex PCR reads, holding one entry per CDR3 protein. The top ten clones hold 40% to 55% of a sample with 500,000 to 700,000 distinct CDR3 sequences, roughly 30% of them seen once. The sample was peripheral blood mononuclear cells (PBMCs), taken when the disease was refractory, from a patient treated with antithyroid drugs. Receptor source: a female donor with Graves disease. The conserved cysteine and the conserved F or W are not part of the CDR3 here.

TRBV5-4 ASSSWDRVGETQY
TRBV6-8 ASSYSRQGPGAGRAF
TRBV29-1 SGGVGMNTEAF
TRBV5-5 ASSLGQREGQPQH
TRBV7-2 ASSVQVYQWGQY
TRBV29-1 SVTIGAEAF
TRBV12-3/TRBV12-4 ASSFEGRNTEAF
TRBV25-1 TSRDVRGPMNTEAF
TRBV5-5 ASSFSLGWGYT
TRBV6-5 ASSYGKSTEAF
TRBV9 ASSVDRGGRTEAF
TRBV27 ASSPGSTGELF
TRBV5-1 ASSLVQGASYEQY
TRBV12-3/TRBV12-4 ASRLQGASGNTIY
TRBV6-1 ASTRTGSETQY
TRBV3-1 ASSQDRGRDSPLH
TRBV27 ASSLFQGPGNTIY
TRBV28 ASSYSASRGYT
TRBV6-1 ASSRLAGGPEQY
TRBV7-9 ASSLKGAKSNEKLL
TRBV27 ASSPSGAGNQPQH
TRBV19 ASSMKTEANYGYT
TRBV5-1 ASSKAGTGDTGELF
TRBV29-1 SVWTGEGYT
TRBV10-2 ASRQGPYEAF
TRBV11-2 ASSSLRPRVSTEAF
TRBV7-6 ASSSGRLVPYEQY
TRBV2 ASRADPGTSVSTDTQY
TRBV7-9 ASSLSGSEGEQY
TRBV28 ASREAFGGRDLYTQY
TRBV29-1 SGISQGTPEAF
TRBV11-2 ASSLAGGIHEQF
TRBV6-4 ASIPDNSNQPQH
TRBV19 ASTADRGYGGYT
TRBV7-8 ASSLEGHNYGYT
TRBV5-1 ASKGQGVEAF
TRBV5-5 ASSPTTNEKLF
TRBV19 ASSRRGTENTEAF
TRBV6-9 ASSFTGVGGAGANVLT
TRBV3-1 ASSHGMLETQY
TRBV5-1 ASSLGQGASGANVLT
TRBV20-1 SATLAGGTDTQY
TRBV15 ATSDFLGIYGYT
TRBV29-1 SVEKGELAGGVASYEQY
TRBV6-1 ASSSNPSGRAASSYEQY
TRBV6-1 ASTLAGSGNTIY
TRBV5-1 ASSLGRPSGANVLT
TRBV6-2/TRBV6-3 ASSWDRGPYGYT
TRBV20-1 SGQRSSAGGGETQY
TRBV25-1 ASSEPTEVNEKLF
TRBV28 ASSQEWNTEAF
TRBV12-5 ASGLRLSNNEQF
TRBV6-1 ASNLLYLRRQGAAETQY
TRBV7-2 ASSLRGGFGGHNWAF
TRBV30 AWSVAGSNQPQH
TRBV20-1 SAVSTLQGLNTEAF
TRBV2 ASSSDSGSVDTQY